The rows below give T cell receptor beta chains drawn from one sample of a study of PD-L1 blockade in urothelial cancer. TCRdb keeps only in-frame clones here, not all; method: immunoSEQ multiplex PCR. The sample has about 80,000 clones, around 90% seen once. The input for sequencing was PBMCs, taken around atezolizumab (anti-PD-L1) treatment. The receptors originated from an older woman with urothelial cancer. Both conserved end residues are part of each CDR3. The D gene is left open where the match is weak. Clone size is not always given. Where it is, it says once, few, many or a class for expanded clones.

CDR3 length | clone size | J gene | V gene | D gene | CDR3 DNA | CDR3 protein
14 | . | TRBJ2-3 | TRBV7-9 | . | TGTGCCAGCAGCTTATATCCTAGCAGAGATACGCAGTATTTT | CASSLYPSRDTQYF
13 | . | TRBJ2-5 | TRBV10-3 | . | TGTGCCATCCGAGGGGGGGGTTGGGAGACCCAGTACTTC | CAIRGGGWETQYF
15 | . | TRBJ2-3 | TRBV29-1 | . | TGCAGCGTTGGGGGTTCGGGACTGGGGCCAGATACGCAGTATTTT | CSVGGSGLGPDTQYF
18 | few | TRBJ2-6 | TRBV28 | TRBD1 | TGTGCCAGCAGTGCTCCGACAGGGGGCCGGTCTGGGGCCAACGTCCTGACTTTC | CASSAPTGGRSGANVLTF
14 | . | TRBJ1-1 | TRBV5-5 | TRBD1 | TGTGCCAGCAGCCGAGCGACAGGGTTCACTGAAGCTTTCTTT | CASSRATGFTEAFF
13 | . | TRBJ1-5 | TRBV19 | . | TGTGCCAGTAGTATAGGGACGGGGCAGCCCCAGCATTTT | CASSIGTGQPQHF
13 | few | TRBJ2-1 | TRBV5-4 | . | TGTGCCAGCAGCTTGGCCTCGGTACGGGAACAGTTCTTC | CASSLASVREQFF
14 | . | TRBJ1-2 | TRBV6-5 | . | TGTGCCAGCAGTTATCCACCGCCTCTCGGTGGCTACACCTTC | CASSYPPPLGGYTF
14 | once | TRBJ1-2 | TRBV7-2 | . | TGTGCCAGCAGCTTAGGGTTACAGGGTTACGGCTACACCTTC | CASSLGLQGYGYTF
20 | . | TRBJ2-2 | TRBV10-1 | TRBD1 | TGCGCCAGCAGTGCAGGGGGCAGGGGGCGCTCCGAGGGACTCTCCGGGGAGCTGTTTTTT | CASSAGGRGRSEGLSGELFF
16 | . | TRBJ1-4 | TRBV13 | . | TGTGCCAGCAGCTCTACCACAGGGAACTTCGAAGAAAAACTGTTTTTT | CASSSTTGNFEEKLFF
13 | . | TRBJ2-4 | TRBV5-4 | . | TGTGCCAGCTCCGAACTAGCCAAAAACATTCAGTACTTC | CASSELAKNIQYF
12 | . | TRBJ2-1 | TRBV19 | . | TGTGCCAGTAGTCCAGGGTTCGATGAGCAGTTCTTC | CASSPGFDEQFF
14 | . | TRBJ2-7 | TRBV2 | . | TGTGCCAGCAGCGCGGAGGGACAGTCCTACGAGCAGTACTTC | CASSAEGQSYEQYF
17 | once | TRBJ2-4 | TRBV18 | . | TGTGCCAGCTCACAAATCCCCACTAGCCTGGCCAAAAACATTCAGTACTTC | CASSQIPTSLAKNIQYF
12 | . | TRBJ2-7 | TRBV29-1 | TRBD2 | TGCAGCGGAAAGCGGGATGGTTACGAGCAGTACTTC | CSGKRDGYEQYF
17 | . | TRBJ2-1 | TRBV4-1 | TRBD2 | TGCGCCAGCAGCCAACCGAAACTAGCGGGAGGGACCAATGAGCAGTTCTTC | CASSQPKLAGGTNEQFF
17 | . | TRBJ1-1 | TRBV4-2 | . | TGTGCCAGCAGCCAAGAAATCACAGGGCTTATGAACACTGAAGCTTTCTTT | CASSQEITGLMNTEAFF
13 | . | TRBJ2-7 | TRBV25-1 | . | TGTGCCAGCAGCGGTAACAGTTCCTACGAGCAGTACTTC | CASSGNSSYEQYF
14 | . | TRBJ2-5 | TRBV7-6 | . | TGTGCCAGCAGCAAACAGGGTTGGGAAGAGACCCAGTACTTC | CASSKQGWEETQYF
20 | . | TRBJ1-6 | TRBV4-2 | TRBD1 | TGTGCCAGCAGCCAAAGCTCCGGGACAGGGGTCGGAATGGGTAATTCACCCCTCCACTTT | CASSQSSGTGVGMGNSPLHF
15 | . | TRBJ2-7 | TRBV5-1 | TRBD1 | TGCGCCAGCAGCTCGGGGACAGGGGCGGTCCACGAGCAGTACTTC | CASSSGTGAVHEQYF
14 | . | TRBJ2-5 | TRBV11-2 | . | TGTGCCAGCAGCTCAGACTCGTACCAAGAGACCCAGTACTTC | CASSSDSYQETQYF
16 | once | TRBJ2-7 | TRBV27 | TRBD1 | TGTGCCAGCAGTTTATCGGGACAGGGGGCCTCCTACGAGCAGTACTTC | CASSLSGQGASYEQYF
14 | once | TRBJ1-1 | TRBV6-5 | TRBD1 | TGTGCCAGCAGGGGGACAGGGGAGAACACTGAAGCTTTCTTT | CASRGTGENTEAFF
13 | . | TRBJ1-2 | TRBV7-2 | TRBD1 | TGTGCCAGCAGCTTAATCACAGGGGGAGGCTACACCTTC | CASSLITGGGYTF
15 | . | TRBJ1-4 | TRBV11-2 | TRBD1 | TGTGCCAGCAGCCGCGGACAGGGACGATCGGAAAAACTGTTTTTT | CASSRGQGRSEKLFF
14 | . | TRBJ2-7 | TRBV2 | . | TGTGCCAGCACTAGGGGGAGTGGGACCTACGAGCAGTACTTC | CASTRGSGTYEQYF
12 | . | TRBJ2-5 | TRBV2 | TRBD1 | TGTGCGGGGGGCAGGGGGCAGGAGACCCAGTACTTC | CAGGRGQETQYF
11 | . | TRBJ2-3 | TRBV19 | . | TGTGCCAGTGCCAGAGCGGATACGCAGTATTTT | CASARADTQYF
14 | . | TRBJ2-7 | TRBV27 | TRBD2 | TGTGCCAGCAGTTTATGGGGGGGGGCCTACGAGCAGTACTTC | CASSLWGGAYEQYF
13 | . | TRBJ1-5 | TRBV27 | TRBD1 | TGTGCCAGCAGGCGAACAGGGGTACAGCCCCAGCATTTT | CASRRTGVQPQHF
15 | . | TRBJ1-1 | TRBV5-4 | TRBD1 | TGTGCCAGCAGCTCGTACAGGGGGCCGGTCACTGAAGCTTTCTTT | CASSSYRGPVTEAFF
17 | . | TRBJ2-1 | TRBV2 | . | TGTGCCAGCAGTGAAACTCTGTCAGGGATTCCCTACAATGAGCAGTTCTTC | CASSETLSGIPYNEQFF
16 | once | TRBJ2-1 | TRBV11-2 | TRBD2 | TGTGCCAGCAGCTACTCTCGCGGGAGGACTTACAATGAGCAGTTCTTC | CASSYSRGRTYNEQFF
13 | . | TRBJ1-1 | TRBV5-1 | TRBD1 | TGCGCCAGCAGCTTCGACAGGGTCGGTGAAGCTTTCTTT | CASSFDRVGEAFF
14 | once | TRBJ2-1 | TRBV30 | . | TGTGCCTGGAAACGAGAGTTCTCCTACAATGAGCAGTTCTTC | CAWKREFSYNEQFF
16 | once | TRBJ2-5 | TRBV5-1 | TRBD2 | TGCGCCAGCACCGAGAGGACTAGCGGGGCTGGAGAGACCCAGTACTTC | CASTERTSGAGETQYF
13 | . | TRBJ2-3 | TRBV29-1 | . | TGCAGCGTTTTCAGTCCTAGCACAGATACGCAGTATTTT | CSVFSPSTDTQYF
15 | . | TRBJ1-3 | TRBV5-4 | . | TGTGCCAGCAGCTTGGGGCAGGGCTATGGAAACACCATATATTTT | CASSLGQGYGNTIYF
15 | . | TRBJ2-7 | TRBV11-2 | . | TGTGCCAGCAGCTACACAGCAGACAACCTTTACGAGCAGTACTTC | CASSYTADNLYEQYF
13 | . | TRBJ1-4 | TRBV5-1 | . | TGCGCCAGCAGCTTCGGGGTGGCGGAGAAACTGTTTTTT | CASSFGVAEKLFF
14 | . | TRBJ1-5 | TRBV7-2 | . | TGTGCCAGCAGCTTACGGCGGGAGAATCAGCCCCAGCATTTT | CASSLRRENQPQHF
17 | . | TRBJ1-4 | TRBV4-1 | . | TGCGCCAGCAGCCCGCCGGGACAACCGACAACTAATGAAAAACTGTTTTTT | CASSPPGQPTTNEKLFF
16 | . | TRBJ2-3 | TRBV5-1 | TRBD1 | TGCGCCAGCAGCTTGGAGGGGACAGGGAGCACAGATACGCAGTATTTT | CASSLEGTGSTDTQYF
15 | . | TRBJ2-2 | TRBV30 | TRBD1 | TGTGCCCGCGGAGCCGGGACAGGGGTCACCGGGGAGCTGTTTTTT | CARGAGTGVTGELFF
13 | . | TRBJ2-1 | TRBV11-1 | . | TGTGCCAGCAGCTTAGGGATCGCGGATGAGCAGTTCTTC | CASSLGIADEQFF
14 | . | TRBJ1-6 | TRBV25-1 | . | TGTGCCAGCAGTGACCAGGGGATCGATTCACCCCTCCACTTT | CASSDQGIDSPLHF
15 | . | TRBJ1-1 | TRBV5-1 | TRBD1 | TGCGCCAGCAGACCGGGACAGAGACAGGCGCATGAAGCTTTCTTT | CASRPGQRQAHEAFF